This T cell receptor beta chain derives from a study of T cells in Graves' hyperthyroidism and ophthalmopathy. Across the whole study: Before treatment of any kind, peripheral blood was taken at initial diagnosis. Notes on the study in general: Blood also contained most expanded thyroid clonotypes above 0.001.

V gave up 0 bases and J gave up 1 base, with 19 bases separating them. CDR3 length: 18 residues. CDR1 and CDR2 (germline): LGHNA, YNFKEQ. What was amplified from RNA transcripts were TCR beta CDR3 regions. The HTBI set primed first-round TCR CDR3 RT-PCR. One entry per CDR3 protein results from TCRdb running MiXCR on the multiplex PCR reads. Here the sample spans a few hundred thousand distinct CDR3 sequences, around 16% being singletons. Clinical symptoms, serum thyroxine, TRAb, thyroid ultrasound and orbital computed tomography established diagnosis. About this clonotype: Its antigen is undetermined.

The receptor comes from a woman aged 18 to 35 with Graves' hyperthyroidism. This chain joins TRBV4-2 and TRBJ2-7; a possible D gene is TRBD2 (6 bases). What was sequenced was blood. The CDR3 sequence: CASSQDVMLARWSYEQYF. In DNA form, the CDR3 reads TGTGCCAGCAGCCAAGATGTAATGCTAGCGCGATGGTCCTACGAGCAGTACTTC.